The 21 T cell receptor beta chains below were found in one sample sequenced in a study of cytomegalovirus exposure and HLA in healthy donors. Use of 60 Vbeta and 13 Jbeta primers characterized the PCR. Profiled with immunoSEQ multiplex PCR; TCRdb holds only in-frame clones, not every one. The sample is made up of roughly 54,000 clones, and the top ten hold 12% of it. Input material: PBMCs. Receptors were obtained from a woman in her thirties in good health and CMV-seropositive.

This chain links TRBV29-1 with TRBJ2-1; 12 positions match TRBD1. CDR1 is SQVTM and CDR2 is ANQGSEA in the germline V gene. V was pared by 6 bases and J by 8 bases, with 11 bases of the junction left unmatched. This CDR3 has 15 amino acids. Here the CDR3 DNA reads TGCAGCGTCGCCCTCCGGGACAGGGGGCCCCATGAGCAGTTCTTC. This sequence encodes CSVALRDRGPHEQFF.

The genes are TRBV14 and TRBJ2-2, with no clear D. V gave up 1 base and J gave up 6 bases, with 9 bases separating them. The CDR3 consists of 14 residues. The germline V gene has CDR1 SGHDN and CDR2 FVKESK. CDR3 DNA: TGTGCCAGCAGCCAAGGTCAGATCCCCGGGGAGCTGTTTTTT. Residues: CASSQGQIPGELFF.

The CDR3 coding sequence is TGTGCCAGCATCCCCCGGGACAGGGACACCGGGGAGCTGTTTTTT. The encoded protein is CASIPRDRDTGELFF. The chain couples TRBV28 to TRBJ2-2; TRBD1 matches 9 bases. After removal of 7 bases from V and 3 bases from J, the junction contained 6 bases not matched to a gene. The CDR3 consists of 15 residues. Germline V gene lookup returns CDR1 MDHEN and CDR2 SYDVKM.

The CDR3 is CASSSGGQTNNEQFF. CDR3 coding DNA: TGTGCCAGCAGCAGCGGGGGTCAAACTAACAATGAGCAGTTCTTC. The chain links TRBV7-9 to TRBJ2-1; 8 positions match TRBD2. This CDR3 has 15 residues. V was clipped by 5 bases and J by 5 bases; unmatched bases: 8. Germline V gene data show CDR1 as SEHNR and CDR2 as FQNEAQ (reference sequence).

This chain joins TRBV29-1 and TRBJ1-2, with D tentatively TRBD1 (6 bases). There are 13 residues in the CDR3. Germline lookup yields CDR1 SQVTM and CDR2 ANQGSEA. The germline V and J ends were trimmed by 1 base and 4 bases, with 10 bases remaining between them. The CDR3 coding sequence is TGCAGCGTTGAAGGGACAGTCGGCTATGGCTACACCTTC. Encoded protein: CSVEGTVGYGYTF.

The chain combines TRBV29-1 with TRBJ1-2; D perhaps matches TRBD1 (6 bases). Germline V CDR1 and CDR2: SQVTM, ANQGSEA. This CDR3 has 12 amino acids. V was clipped by 3 bases and J by 4 bases, with 9 bases between them. The CDR3 spells CSVEGAGYGYTF. The DNA for the CDR3 is TGCAGCGTTGAGGGGGCCGGCTATGGCTACACCTTC.

This chain connects TRBV5-5 to TRBJ2-1; TRBD1 matches 7 bases. The CDR3 is 13 residues long. Germline V gene lookup returns CDR1 SGHKS and CDR2 YYEKEE (reference sequence). V shed 5 bases and J 6 bases; nucleotides not matched to a gene: 5. The CDR3 is CASSWDSFNEQFF. Written as DNA, the CDR3 is TGTGCCAGCAGTTGGGACAGCTTCAATGAGCAGTTCTTC.

The chain recombines TRBV6-5 with TRBJ2-1; 9 nucleotides match TRBD2. V gave up 0 bases and J gave up 5 bases; unmatched junction bases: 2. The CDR3 consists of 15 residues. Germline V gene lookup returns CDR1 MNHEY and CDR2 SVGAGI. For the CDR3, the DNA is TGTGCCAGCAGTTACTCGGGCGGGGGGGACAATGAGCAGTTCTTC. This gives the protein CASSYSGGGDNEQFF.

The chain has TRBV10-1 and TRBJ2-3; weak D call: TRBD2 (5 bases). Trimming shortened V by 4 bases and J by 1 base, and 15 bases separated the two germline ends. CDR1 WNHNN and CDR2 SYGVQD come from the germline V gene (reference sequence). CDR3 size: 16 residues. The CDR3 is CASSGLKGYGTDTQYF. In DNA form, the CDR3 reads TGCGCCAGCAGTGGACTAAAGGGATACGGCACAGATACGCAGTATTTT.

The chain recombines TRBV27 with TRBJ1-4; 7 bases are shared with TRBD1. V shed 0 bases and J 0 bases; nucleotides not matched to a gene: 4. Germline V gives CDR1 MNHEY, CDR2 SMNVEV (reference sequence). The CDR3 consists of 17 residues. The CDR3 DNA follows: TGTGCCAGCAGTTTATCGGGACAGCTATCAACTAATGAAAAACTGTTTTTT. The encoded protein is CASSLSGQLSTNEKLFF. The full variable domain, its missing parts supplied by reference TRBV27 and TRBJ1-4, is EAQVTQNPRYLITVTGKKLTVTCSQNMNHEYMSWYRQDPGLGLRQIYYSMNVEVTDKGDVPEGYKVSRKEKRNFPLILESPSPNQTSLYFCASSLSGQLSTNEKLFFGSGTQLSVL.

The rearrangement uses TRBV2 and TRBJ2-7; 8 bases are a match to TRBD2. Germline loops: CDR1 SNHLY, CDR2 FYNNEI. With V trimmed by 4 bases and J by 3 bases, 8 bases remained unmatched. This CDR3 region has 15 residues. The CDR3 protein is CASSGEAGDLYEQYF. The DNA for the CDR3 is TGTGCCAGCAGTGGTGAAGCGGGAGATCTCTACGAGCAGTACTTC.

Note on this clone: Other DNA sequences in the sample encode the same CDR3. The chain links TRBV18 to TRBJ1-1; D may be TRBD1 (5 bases). CDR3 size: 13 residues. Looked up from germline, CDR1 is KGHSH and CDR2 is LQKENI. V shed 3 bases and J shed 1 base, with 6 bases lying between them. The chain's CDR3 is CASSPGQNTEAFF. The CDR3 DNA is TGTGCCAGCTCACCCGGACAGAACACTGAAGCTTTCTTT.

J is TRBJ2-7 and V is TRBV29-1; D gene uncertain. Trimming shortened V by 1 base and J by 5 bases, and 6 bases separated the two germline ends. Germline-derived CDR1 and CDR2 are SQVTM and ANQGSEA. The CDR3 extends over 11 amino acids. Written as DNA, the CDR3 is TGCAGCGTTGAAGGATACAACGAGCAGTACTTC. Protein sequence: CSVEGYNEQYF.

This chain connects TRBV11-2 to TRBJ1-1; unclear D gene. Trimming cost V 1 base and J 2 bases, with 8 bases left between them. Per the germline V gene, CDR1 is SGHAT and CDR2 is FQNNGV. The CDR3 has 14 residues. CDR3 DNA: TGTGCCAGCAGCTTAGTTCTATCCAACACTGAAGCTTTCTTT. Translated: CASSLVLSNTEAFF.

The V and J genes are TRBV7-2 and TRBJ2-2; perhaps TRBD1 as D (5 bases). The CDR3 length is 14 residues. Trimming took 8 bases from V and 3 from J, leaving 13 bases between them. The germline V gene encodes CDR1 SGHTA and CDR2 FQGNSA. DNA for the CDR3: TGTGCCAGCGCCTACCAAGGGGACACCGGGGAGCTGTTTTTT. Its protein product is CASAYQGDTGELFF.

CDR3 DNA sequence: TGTGCCAGTAGTCTCATGACAGGGCCCACCGGGGAGCTGTTTTTT. It specifies CASSLMTGPTGELFF. The genes are TRBV19 and TRBJ2-2; 7 bases are shared with TRBD1. Losses at the gene ends were 5 bases for V and 4 bases for J; bases not matched to a gene: 7. The CDR3 is made up of 15 amino acids. Germline loops: CDR1 LNHDA, CDR2 SQIVND (reference sequence).

The chain employs TRBV18 and TRBJ2-3, with 7 positions matching TRBD2. Trimming cost V 8 bases and J 5 bases; bases outside gene matches: 7. In germline, CDR1 is KGHSH, CDR2 LQKENI. CDR3 length equals 13 residues. The CDR3 DNA reads as TGTGCCAGCCACGAGGGCGGGAGAGATACGCAGTATTTT. It translates to CASHEGGRDTQYF.

The CDR3: CASTRRTSGRPDTQYF. The CDR3 nucleotides read TGTGCCAGCACCCGGCGGACTAGCGGGAGACCAGATACGCAGTATTTT. The chain is built from TRBV7-2 and TRBJ2-3, with TRBD2 matching 13 bases. The CDR3 is 16 residues long. J gave up 4 bases and V 7 bases, and 8 bases lay outside the gene matches. Germline V gene sequence: CDR1 SGHTA, CDR2 FQGNSA. Based on the CDR3 plus reference TRBV7-2 and TRBJ2-3, the full variable domain is GAGVSQSPSNKVTEKGKDVELRCDPISGHTALYWYRQSLGQGLEFLIYFQGNSAPDKSGLPSDRFSAERTGGSVSTLTIQRTQQEDSAVYLCASTRRTSGRPDTQYFGPGTRLTVL.

The chain employs TRBV11-2 and TRBJ2-2; D gene unclear. V was trimmed by 4 bases and J by 0 bases, leaving 6 bases between them. This CDR3 spans 14 amino acids. Germline V gene data show CDR1 as SGHAT and CDR2 as FQNNGV. The CDR3 protein is CASSSTSNTGELFF. The CDR3 DNA sequence: TGTGCCAGCAGCTCTACTTCGAACACCGGGGAGCTGTTTTTT.

The rearrangement joins TRBV6-5 to TRBJ2-5; tentatively, D is TRBD2 (5 bases). The CDR3 loop spans 13 amino acids. Trimming cost V 2 bases and J 4 bases, with 8 bases left between them. The V gene's germline CDR1 is MNHEY and CDR2 SVGAGI. CDR3 sequence: CASSYRELETQYF. The DNA for the CDR3 is TGTGCCAGCAGTTACAGGGAGCTAGAGACCCAGTACTTC.

The V and J genes are TRBV6-1 and TRBJ2-5; 7 bases agree with TRBD2. Germline V gives CDR1 MNHNS, CDR2 SASEGT. J was trimmed by 2 bases and V by 5 bases; bases with no gene match: 8. CDR3 length equals 15 residues. The CDR3 DNA sequence: TGTGCCAGCAGTTCTCCGGGACTACCGCAAGAGACCCAGTACTTC. Protein: CASSSPGLPQETQYF.